Presented here are 21 T cell receptor beta chains from one specimen sequenced in a study of T-cell reconstitution after alpha-beta-depleted transplantation in children. Unique molecular identifiers were used in preparing the TCRbeta library. TCRdb recomputed calls from the PCR reads with MiXCR, one row per CDR3 protein. Of 610,000 or so distinct CDR3 sequences in the sample, 20% to 30% were seen once. The sequenced sample was PBMCs, obtained before TCRalphabeta/CD19-depleted stem cell transplant. The receptors here all came from a boy under two years old with Wiskott-Aldrich syndrome, due to receive a stem cell transplant.

This chain connects TRBV2 to TRBJ2-4, with D possibly being TRBD2 (6 bases). V was trimmed by 6 bases and J by 3 bases, leaving 15 bases between them. In germline, CDR1 is SNHLY, CDR2 FYNNEI. This CDR3 is built from 15 residues. The CDR3 DNA follows: TGTGCCAGCAGGTCAGGAGGGATCGGCAAAAACATTCAGTACTTC. This codes for CASRSGGIGKNIQYF.

This clonotype was seen ten or more times. The DNA of the CDR3 is TGTGCCAGCAGACCTTACCTTTACCCTGAGCAGTTCTTC. It specifies CASRPYLYPEQFF. V usage is TRBV6-2 or TRBV6-3 and J usage is TRBJ2-1; D call uncertain. V gave up 6 bases and J gave up 9 bases, with 15 bases separating them. The CDR3 runs 13 residues. Germline CDR1 and CDR2: MNHEY and SVGEGT.

The rearrangement links TRBV11-2 to TRBJ2-1; 7 nucleotides match TRBD2. J lost 7 bases, V lost 2 bases, and 8 bases had no gene match. Germline values: CDR1 SGHAT, CDR2 FQNNGV. CDR3 length: 15 amino acids. CDR3 DNA sequence: TGTGCCAGCAGCTTATCGGGGGGAGTTTTGAATGAGCAGTTCTTC. Translation gives CASSLSGGVLNEQFF.

This clonotype has only a few counts. The V and J genes are TRBV5-1 and TRBJ1-4; D is unresolved. CDR1 is SGHRS and CDR2 is YFSETQ in the germline V gene. V was trimmed by 4 bases and J by 0 bases, leaving 7 bases between them. CDR3 length equals 14 residues. The CDR3 spells CASSHAATNEKLFF. The DNA for the CDR3 is TGCGCCAGCAGCCACGCTGCAACTAATGAAAAACTGTTTTTT.

The chain couples TRBV5-1 to TRBJ2-2; D ambiguous. Per germline, CDR1 SGHRS and CDR2 YFSETQ. Trimming removed 5 bases at V and 4 bases at J, with 15 bases between. The CDR3 loop spans 15 amino acids. The CDR3 DNA follows: TGCGCCAGCAGTCCGCTCCCGCGGTCCACCGGGGAGCTGTTTTTT. Its protein product is CASSPLPRSTGELFF. The full variable domain, completed using reference TRBV5-1 and TRBJ2-2, is KAGVTQTPRYLIKTRGQQVTLSCSPISGHRSVSWYQQTPGQGLQFLFEYFSETQRNKGNFPGRFSGRQFSNSRSEMNVSTLELGDSALYLCASSPLPRSTGELFFGEGSRLTVL.

V and J are TRBV7-3 and TRBJ2-1, with D hard to call. The CDR3 length is 15 residues. The germline CDR1 and CDR2 sequences are SGHTA and FQGTGA. V lost 2 bases, J lost 3 bases, and 11 bases lay in between. CDR3 bases: TGTGCCAGCAGCTTATCGGCCGCGATCTACAATGAGCAGTTCTTC. Encoded protein: CASSLSAAIYNEQFF.

J is TRBJ2-1 and V is TRBV5-1, with TRBD2 matching 16 bases. The CDR3 consists of 18 residues. Looked up from germline, CDR1 is SGHRS and CDR2 is YFSETQ. Trimming took 4 bases from V and 4 from J; bases not matched to a gene: 8. CDR3 region: CASSLGTSGRAGYNEQFF. CDR3 nucleotide sequence: TGCGCCAGCAGCCTTGGGACTAGCGGGAGGGCCGGGTACAATGAGCAGTTCTTC.

CDR3 residues: CASSLGLAGVHNEQFF. CDR3 coding DNA: TGCGCCAGCAGCTTGGGGCTAGCGGGAGTGCACAATGAGCAGTTCTTC. The gene calls are TRBV5-1 and TRBJ2-1; TRBD2 aligns across 10 bases. Germline V gene sequence: CDR1 SGHRS, CDR2 YFSETQ. This CDR3 is built from 16 residues. V lost 0 bases, J lost 5 bases, and 5 bases stayed unmatched.

CDR3: CASSRSGAAEQYF. CDR3 coding DNA: TGTGCCAGCAGCCGATCCGGGGCCGCCGAGCAGTACTTC. V usage is TRBV5-6 and J usage is TRBJ2-7, with D perhaps matching TRBD1 or TRBD2 (5 bases each). Trimming took off 4 bases at V and 6 bases at J, with 14 bases between the two ends. Germline CDR1 is SGHDT and CDR2 is YYEEEE. The CDR3 length is 13 residues.

This clonotype was seen a few times. The chain joins TRBV20-1 to TRBJ1-4; TRBD1 agrees at 7 bases. The junction had 7 bases not matched to a gene; V was cut back by 5 bases and J by 7 bases. CDR1 and CDR2 from the germline V gene are DFQATT and SNEGSKA (reference sequence). The CDR3 runs to 13 residues. CDR3 nucleotide sequence: TGCAGTGCTTACAGGGGAGGGGGTGAAAAACTGTTTTTT. Its translation: CSAYRGGGEKLFF.

This clonotype was counted between two and nine times. This sequence joins TRBV3-1 and TRBJ2-7; 7 bases fit TRBD1. This CDR3 comprises 14 residues. Per the germline V gene, CDR1 is LGHDT and CDR2 is YNNKEL (reference sequence). V lost 5 bases to trimming and J lost 1 base; unmatched junction nucleotides: 5. Written as DNA, the CDR3 is TGTGCCAGCAGCACTACAGGGGAATCCTACGAGCAGTACTTC. Translation gives CASSTTGESYEQYF.

CDR3 protein: CASGLRGAGPGNQPQHF. The DNA of the CDR3 is TGTGCTAGTGGTTTACGGGGGGCAGGACCCGGCAATCAGCCCCAGCATTTT. The chain couples TRBV12-5 to TRBJ1-5; possibly TRBD1 for D (6 bases). From germline, CDR1 is LGHNT and CDR2 FRNRAP. This CDR3 is built from 17 residues. V was pared by 3 bases and J by 2 bases, with 17 bases between. Looking up the rest from reference TRBV12-5 and TRBJ1-5 gives the full variable domain: DARVTQTPRHKVTEMGQEVTMRCQPILGHNTVFWYRQTMMQGLELLAYFRNRAPLDDSGMPKDRFSAEMPDATLATLKIQPSEPRDSAVYFCASGLRGAGPGNQPQHFGDGTRLSIL.

The chain carries TRBV7-2 and TRBJ2-1; the D is unclear. The germline V and J ends were trimmed by 5 bases and 0 bases, with 11 bases remaining between them. Germline-derived CDR1 and CDR2 are SGHTA and FQGNSA. The CDR3 sequence is 15 residues long. CDR3 loop: CASSTLADSYNEQFF. The CDR3 DNA is TGTGCCAGCAGCACACTGGCGGACTCCTACAATGAGCAGTTCTTC.

There are many counts of this clonotype. The chain is built from TRBV28 and TRBJ2-4; D is uncertain. V gave up 6 bases and J gave up 0 bases, with 12 bases separating them. CDR3 length equals 15 residues. In germline, CDR1 is MDHEN, CDR2 SYDVKM. CDR3 nucleotide sequence: TGTGCCAGCAGCCACTTTCAGATAGCCAAAAACATTCAGTACTTC. This codes for CASSHFQIAKNIQYF.

The chain carries TRBV5-1 and TRBJ2-2; 13 bases match TRBD2. The V and J ends lost 4 bases and 3 bases, in that order; junction bases with no gene match: 3. Germline V gives CDR1 SGHRS, CDR2 YFSETQ. The CDR3 runs to 16 residues. The CDR3: CASSVLAGGDTGELFF. CDR3 coding DNA: TGCGCCAGCAGCGTACTAGCGGGAGGGGACACCGGGGAGCTGTTTTTT.

This clonotype was recorded at least ten times. The chain is built from TRBV5-1 and TRBJ2-6; 7 bases are a match to TRBD1. Germline CDR1 and CDR2: SGHRS and YFSETQ. V lost 4 bases to trimming and J lost 2 bases; unmatched junction nucleotides: 3. The CDR3 spans 15 residues. The CDR3 coding sequence is TGCGCCAGCAGCCCAGACAGGGCTGGGGCCAACGTCCTGACTTTC. This encodes CASSPDRAGANVLTF.

This clonotype was observed a handful of times. J is TRBJ2-1 and V is TRBV20-1; TRBD2 agrees at 7 bases. V was clipped by 2 bases and J by 2 bases; unmatched bases: 9. CDR3 length: 16 amino acids. Germline assignment: CDR1 DFQATT and CDR2 SNEGSKA (reference sequence). This CDR3 reads CSARRGAGLTYNEQFF. CDR3 in DNA: TGCAGTGCTAGACGGGGAGCGGGACTAACCTACAATGAGCAGTTCTTC.

In its sample, this clonotype was seen a few times. The chain couples TRBV4-1 to TRBJ1-5; tentatively, D is TRBD1 (6 bases). The germline V and J ends were trimmed by 0 bases and 5 bases, with 11 bases remaining between them. CDR3 length equals 15 residues. Per germline, CDR1 MGHRA and CDR2 YSYEKL. CDR3 protein: CASSQDWGADQPQHF. CDR3 in DNA: TGCGCCAGCAGCCAAGATTGGGGGGCTGATCAGCCCCAGCATTTT.

This clonotype was seen only a few times. The chain links TRBV30 to TRBJ1-2, with D perhaps matching TRBD1 (5 bases). CDR3 length: 12 residues. Looked up from germline, CDR1 is GTSNPN and CDR2 is SVGIG (reference sequence). V was clipped by 6 bases and J by 4 bases, with 12 bases between them. CDR3 residues: CACHWGGYGYTF. The CDR3 DNA sequence: TGTGCCTGTCACTGGGGGGGCTATGGCTACACCTTC.

CDR3 in DNA: TGTGCCAGCAGTTACTGGGGACTAGCGGGCTCCTACAATGAGCAGTTCTTC. This translates into CASSYWGLAGSYNEQFF. This chain joins TRBV6-2 or TRBV6-3 and TRBJ2-1; 12 bases are a match to TRBD2. Germline-derived CDR1 and CDR2 are MNHEY and SVGEGT. The trim removed 1 base at V and 0 bases at J, leaving 1 base unmatched. The CDR3 spans 17 residues.

The chain has TRBV20-1 and TRBJ2-5, with D possibly being TRBD2 (7 bases). V shed 0 bases and J shed 5 bases, with 25 bases lying between them. There are 18 residues in the CDR3. CDR1 and CDR2 (germline): DFQATT, SNEGSKA (reference sequence). In DNA, the CDR3 is TGCAGTGCTAGAGATTCTAGGAGGGGGTCTGGGGAGGGGGAGACCCAGTACTTC. This encodes CSARDSRRGSGEGETQYF.